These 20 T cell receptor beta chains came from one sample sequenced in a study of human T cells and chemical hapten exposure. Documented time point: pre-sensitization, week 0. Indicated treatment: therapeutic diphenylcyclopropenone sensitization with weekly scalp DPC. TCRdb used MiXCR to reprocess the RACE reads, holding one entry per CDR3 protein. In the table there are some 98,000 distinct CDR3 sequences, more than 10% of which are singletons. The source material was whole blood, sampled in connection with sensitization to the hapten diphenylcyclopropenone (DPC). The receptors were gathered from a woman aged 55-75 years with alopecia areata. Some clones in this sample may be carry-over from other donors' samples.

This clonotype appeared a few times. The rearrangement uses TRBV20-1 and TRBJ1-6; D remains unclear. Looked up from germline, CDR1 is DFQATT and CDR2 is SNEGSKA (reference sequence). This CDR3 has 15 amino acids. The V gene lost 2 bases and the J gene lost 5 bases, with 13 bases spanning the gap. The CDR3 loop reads CSARLPGWNNSPLHF. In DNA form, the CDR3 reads TGCAGTGCTAGATTACCGGGGTGGAATAATTCACCCCTCCACTTT.

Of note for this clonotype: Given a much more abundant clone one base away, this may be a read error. The CDR3 reads CAGREGLAKNIQYF. For the CDR3, the DNA is TGTGCCGGCAGGGAGGGACTAGCCAAAAACATTCAGTACTTC. V is TRBV5-6 and J is TRBJ2-4; 7 nucleotides align to TRBD2. Germline CDR1 reads SGHDT; CDR2 reads YYEEEE. This CDR3 is built from 14 residues. Combining the CDR3 with reference TRBV5-6 and TRBJ2-4 gives the whole variable domain DAGVTQSPTHLIKTRGQQVTLRCSPKSGHDTVSWYQQALGQGPQFIFQYYEEEERQRGNFPDRFSGHQFPNYSSELNVNALLLGDSALYLCAGREGLAKNIQYFGAGTRLSVL.

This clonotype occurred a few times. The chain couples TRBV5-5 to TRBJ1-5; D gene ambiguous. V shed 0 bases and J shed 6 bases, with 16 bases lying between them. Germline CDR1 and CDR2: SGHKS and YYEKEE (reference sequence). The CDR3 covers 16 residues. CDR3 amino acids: CASSLAGPYLSQPQHF. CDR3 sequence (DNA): TGTGCCAGCAGCTTGGCCGGACCCTACCTAAGTCAGCCCCAGCATTTT.

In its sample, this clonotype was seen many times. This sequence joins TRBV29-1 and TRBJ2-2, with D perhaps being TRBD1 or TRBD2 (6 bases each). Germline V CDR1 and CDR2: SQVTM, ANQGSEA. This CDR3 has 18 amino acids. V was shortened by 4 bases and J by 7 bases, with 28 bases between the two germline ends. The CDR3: CSVVEGFGQGNPGGELFF. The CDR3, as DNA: TGCAGCGTTGTGGAGGGCTTTGGCCAGGGGAATCCGGGCGGGGAGCTGTTTTTT.

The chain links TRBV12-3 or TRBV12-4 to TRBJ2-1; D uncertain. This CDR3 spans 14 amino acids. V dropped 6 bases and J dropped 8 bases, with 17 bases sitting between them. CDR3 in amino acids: CASRPLAARDEQFF. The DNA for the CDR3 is TGTGCCAGCAGGCCGCTGGCCGCGCGAGATGAGCAGTTCTTC.

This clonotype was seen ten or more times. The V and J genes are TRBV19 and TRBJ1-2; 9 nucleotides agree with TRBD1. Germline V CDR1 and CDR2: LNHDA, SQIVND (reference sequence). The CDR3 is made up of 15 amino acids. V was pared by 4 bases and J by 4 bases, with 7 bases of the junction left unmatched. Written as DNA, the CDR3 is TGTGCCAGTAGTAAAACAGGGGGCCCCGGCTATGGCTACACCTTC. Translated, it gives CASSKTGGPGYGYTF.

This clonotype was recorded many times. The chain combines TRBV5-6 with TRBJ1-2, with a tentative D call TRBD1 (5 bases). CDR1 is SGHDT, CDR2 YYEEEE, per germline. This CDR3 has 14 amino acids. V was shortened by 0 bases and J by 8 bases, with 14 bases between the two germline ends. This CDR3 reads CASSLDSGTGGYTF. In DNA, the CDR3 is TGTGCCAGCAGCTTGGATTCGGGGACGGGCGGCTACACCTTC.

The CDR3 bases are TGTGCCAGCAGCCAAGGCGAGGACCCCTACAATGAGCAGTTCTTC. Amino acids: CASSQGEDPYNEQFF. V gene TRBV4-2 combines with J gene TRBJ2-1; the D is unclear. The ends were cut back, 1 base at V and 2 bases at J, with 9 bases in the middle. Germline V CDR1 and CDR2: LGHNA, YNFKEQ. The CDR3 is 15 residues long.

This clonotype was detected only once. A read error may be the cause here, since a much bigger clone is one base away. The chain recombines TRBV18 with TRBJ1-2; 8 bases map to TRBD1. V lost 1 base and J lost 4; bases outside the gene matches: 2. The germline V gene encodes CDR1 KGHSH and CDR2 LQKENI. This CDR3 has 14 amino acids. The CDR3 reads CASSPRTGSYGYTF. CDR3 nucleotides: TGTGCCAGCTCACCACGGACAGGGAGCTATGGCTACACCTTC.

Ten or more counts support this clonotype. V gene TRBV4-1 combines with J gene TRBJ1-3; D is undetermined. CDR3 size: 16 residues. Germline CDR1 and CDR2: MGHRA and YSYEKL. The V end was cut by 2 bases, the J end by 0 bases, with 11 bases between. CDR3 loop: CASSQSRASSGNTIYF. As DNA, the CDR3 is TGCGCCAGCAGCCAAAGTCGGGCATCCTCTGGAAACACCATATATTTT.

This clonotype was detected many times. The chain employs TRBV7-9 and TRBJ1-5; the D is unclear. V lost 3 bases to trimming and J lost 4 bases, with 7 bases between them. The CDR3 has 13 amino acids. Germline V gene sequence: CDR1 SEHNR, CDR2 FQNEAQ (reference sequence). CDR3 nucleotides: TGTGCCAGCAGCTTCGGAGGGAATCAGCCCCAGCATTTT. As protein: CASSFGGNQPQHF.

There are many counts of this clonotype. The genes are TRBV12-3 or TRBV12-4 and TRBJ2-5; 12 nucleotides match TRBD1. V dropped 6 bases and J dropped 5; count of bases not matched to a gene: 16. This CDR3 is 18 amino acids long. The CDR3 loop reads CASRNYFAGTGGLETQYF. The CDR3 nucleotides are TGTGCCAGCAGAAACTACTTTGCCGGGACAGGGGGCCTCGAGACCCAGTACTTC.

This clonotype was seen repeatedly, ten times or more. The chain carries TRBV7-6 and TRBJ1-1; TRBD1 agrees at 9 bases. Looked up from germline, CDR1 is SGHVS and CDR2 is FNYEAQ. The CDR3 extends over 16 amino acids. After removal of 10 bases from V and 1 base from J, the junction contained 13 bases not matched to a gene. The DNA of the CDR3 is TGTGCCACCCAACTAGGACAGGGGATTGGGAACACTGAAGCTTTCTTT. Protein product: CATQLGQGIGNTEAFF.

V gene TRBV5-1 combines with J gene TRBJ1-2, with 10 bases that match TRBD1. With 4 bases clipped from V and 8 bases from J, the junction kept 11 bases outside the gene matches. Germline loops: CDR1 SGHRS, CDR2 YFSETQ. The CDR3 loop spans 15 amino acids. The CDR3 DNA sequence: TGCGCCAGCAGCACCGGGACAGGGGACCTCTTCGGCTACACCTTC. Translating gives CASSTGTGDLFGYTF.

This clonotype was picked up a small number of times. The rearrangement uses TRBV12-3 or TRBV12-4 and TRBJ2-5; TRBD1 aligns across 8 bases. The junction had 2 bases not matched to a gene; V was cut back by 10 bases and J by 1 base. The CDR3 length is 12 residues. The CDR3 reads CATGQVQETQYF. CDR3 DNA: TGTGCCACGGGACAGGTCCAAGAGACCCAGTACTTC.

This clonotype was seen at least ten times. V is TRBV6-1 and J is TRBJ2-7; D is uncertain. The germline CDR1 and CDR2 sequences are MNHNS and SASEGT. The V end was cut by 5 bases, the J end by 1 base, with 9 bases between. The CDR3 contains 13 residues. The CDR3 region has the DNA TGTGCCAGCAGTTTTAGACCTTCCTACGAGCAGTACTTC. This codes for CASSFRPSYEQYF.

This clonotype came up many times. The CDR3 loop reads CAISRTGATADTQYF. CDR3 bases: TGTGCCATCAGCAGGACAGGAGCCACAGCAGATACGCAGTATTTT. This chain joins TRBV10-3 and TRBJ2-3; 7 bases fit TRBD1. This CDR3 is built from 15 residues. CDR1 and CDR2 (germline): ENHRY, SYGVKD. Trimming took 6 bases from V and 4 from J; bases not matched to a gene: 10.

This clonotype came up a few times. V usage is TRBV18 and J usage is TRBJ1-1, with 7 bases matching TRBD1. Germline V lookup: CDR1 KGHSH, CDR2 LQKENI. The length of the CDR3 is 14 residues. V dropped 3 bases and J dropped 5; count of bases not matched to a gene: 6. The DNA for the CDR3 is TGTGCCAGCTCACCGGGCAGGGGGGGGACTGAAGCTTTCTTT. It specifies CASSPGRGGTEAFF.

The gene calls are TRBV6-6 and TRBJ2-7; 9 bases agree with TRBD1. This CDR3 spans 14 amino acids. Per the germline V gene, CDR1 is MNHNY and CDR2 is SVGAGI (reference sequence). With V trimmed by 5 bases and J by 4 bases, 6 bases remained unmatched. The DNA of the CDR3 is TGTGCCAGCAGTCGACGGGACAGGGAATACGAGCAGTACTTC. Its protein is CASSRRDREYEQYF.

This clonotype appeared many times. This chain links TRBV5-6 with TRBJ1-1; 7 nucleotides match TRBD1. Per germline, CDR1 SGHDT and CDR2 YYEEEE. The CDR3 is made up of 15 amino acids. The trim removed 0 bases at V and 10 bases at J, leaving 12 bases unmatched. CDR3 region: CASSLAWAGGTRAFF. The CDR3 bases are TGTGCCAGCAGCTTGGCTTGGGCAGGGGGAACGCGAGCTTTCTTT.